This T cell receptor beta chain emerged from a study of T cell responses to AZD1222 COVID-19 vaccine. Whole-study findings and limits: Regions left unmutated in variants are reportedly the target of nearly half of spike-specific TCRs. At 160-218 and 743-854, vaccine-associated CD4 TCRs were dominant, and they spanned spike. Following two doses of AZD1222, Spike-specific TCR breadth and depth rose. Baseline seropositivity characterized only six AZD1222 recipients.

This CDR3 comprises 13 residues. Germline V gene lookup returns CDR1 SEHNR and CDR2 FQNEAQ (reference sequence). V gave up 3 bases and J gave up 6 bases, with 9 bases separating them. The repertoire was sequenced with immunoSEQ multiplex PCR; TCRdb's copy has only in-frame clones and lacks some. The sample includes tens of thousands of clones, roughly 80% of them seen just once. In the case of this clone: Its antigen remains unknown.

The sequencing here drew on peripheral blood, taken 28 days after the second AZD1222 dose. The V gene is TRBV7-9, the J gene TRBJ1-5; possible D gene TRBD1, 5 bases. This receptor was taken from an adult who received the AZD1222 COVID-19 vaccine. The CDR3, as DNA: TGTGCCAGCAGCTTGGGGGGGTTTCAGCCCCAGCATTTT. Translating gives CASSLGGFQPQHF. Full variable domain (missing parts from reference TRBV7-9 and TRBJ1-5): DTGVSQNPRHKITKRGQNVTFRCDPISEHNRLYWYRQTLGQGPEFLTYFQNEAQLEKSRLLSDRFSAERPKGSFSTLEIQRTEQGDSAMYLCASSLGGFQPQHFGDGTRLSIL.